The rows below give T cell receptor beta chains drawn from one sample of a study of OX40 agonist ivuxolimab in advanced cancers. Clones were read by immunoSEQ multiplex PCR, and TCRdb kept only the in-frame ones, dropping some. Seen here are roughly 15,000 clones, approximately 86% observed once, and the top ten hold approximately 20%. Sequenced material: CD4+ or CD8+ T cells sorted from blood, taken in a trial of the OX40 agonist ivuxolimab. The receptor source for this set is an adult with an advanced solid tumor such as melanoma, head and neck, liver or kidney cancer. Each CDR3 is given with its conserved first and last residue. D genes are given only for firm matches. Clone size is stated in some rows and not others, as once, few, many or a class when expanded.

clone_size	v_call	d_call	j_call	cdr3_nt	cdr3_aa
-	TRBV14	TRBD2	TRBJ2-2	TGTGCCAGCAGCCAACACGGGACTAGCATTCCCGGGGAGCTGTTTTTT	CASSQHGTSIPGELFF
-	TRBV10-1	-	TRBJ2-4	TGCGCCAGCAGGGTCCGGGATTGTACTACAAACATTCAGTACTTC	CASRVRDCTTNIQYF
-	TRBV2	TRBD2	TRBJ2-3	TGTGCCATCGGGACTAGCGGCACAGATACGCAGTATTTT	CAIGTSGTDTQYF
-	TRBV6-1	TRBD2	TRBJ2-7	TGTGCCAGCAGTGTAAGACTAGCCGTCCCCGGCGAGCAGTACTTC	CASSVRLAVPGEQYF
-	TRBV27	-	TRBJ2-3	TGTGCCAGCAGTTTGCGGCTACCTAGCACAGATACGCAGTATTTT	CASSLRLPSTDTQYF
-	TRBV5-1	-	TRBJ1-1	TGCGCCAGCAGCCCTACCTCAGGGGCCAACACTGAAGCTTTCTTT	CASSPTSGANTEAFF
few	TRBV5-4	-	TRBJ2-7	TGTGCCAGCAGCTTGGCAGTGGGGGGACACGAGCAGTACTTC	CASSLAVGGHEQYF
-	TRBV5-1	-	TRBJ2-1	TGCGCCAGCAGCCAAACAAGCAAGGCGCAGTTCTTC	CASSQTSKAQFF
few	TRBV5-5	-	TRBJ1-1	TGTGCCAGCAGCTCTACAGGGAATCGCCACACTGAAGCTTTCTTT	CASSSTGNRHTEAFF
-	TRBV30	TRBD1	TRBJ1-5	TGTGCCTGGAGTATTATGGGACAGCCGAATCAGCCCCAGCATTTT	CAWSIMGQPNQPQHF
-	TRBV11-2	TRBD2	TRBJ2-7	TGTGCCAGCAGCTGGGGACTAGCGGGAGTCCACGAGCAGTACTTC	CASSWGLAGVHEQYF
-	TRBV18	-	TRBJ1-5	TGTGCCAGCTCACTCGATAGCAATCAGCCCCAGCATTTT	CASSLDSNQPQHF
-	TRBV25-1	-	TRBJ2-7	TGTGCCAGCAGTGCCCAGAGGGTTGGGACACACGAGCAGTACTTC	CASSAQRVGTHEQYF
-	TRBV9	-	TRBJ1-4	TGTGCCAGCAGCGTAGCGGCAGGCTTTAGTGAAAAACTGTTTTTT	CASSVAAGFSEKLFF
-	TRBV10-3	-	TRBJ1-2	TGTGCCACGAAAGTGACCGGGAGGAACTATGGCTACACCTTC	CATKVTGRNYGYTF
-	TRBV14	-	TRBJ1-1	TGTGCCACCTCCAATGGGGGAACTGAAGCTTTCTTT	CATSNGGTEAFF
-	TRBV18	TRBD1	TRBJ2-1	TGTGCCAGCTCACCGGGGACAGGGAGTGAGCAGTTCTTC	CASSPGTGSEQFF
-	TRBV7-6	-	TRBJ1-5	TGTGCCAGCAGCTTGAGGGGAAATCAGCCCCAGCATTTT	CASSLRGNQPQHF